The 12 T cell receptor beta chains below come from one sample, sequenced in a study of T cells after yellow fever vaccination. MiXCR was run by TCRdb on the 5' RACE reads, yielding one entry per CDR3 protein. The top ten clones hold approximately 16% of a sample with 450,000 to 550,000 distinct CDR3 sequences, around a fifth of them seen once. Sequenced here: PBMCs, sampled 21 days after the first yellow fever vaccination. These receptor sequences come from a man aged 18 to 29 who received the YFV17D yellow fever vaccine.

The rearrangement uses TRBV7-2 and TRBJ1-1; D perhaps matches TRBD1 (5 bases). The germline V gene encodes CDR1 SGHTA and CDR2 FQGNSA. The CDR3 has 16 amino acids. With 0 bases removed from V and 4 bases from J, the gap between germline ends came to 15 bases. In DNA form, the CDR3 reads TGTGCCAGCAGCTTAGCGATATGGGACGTGGGCACTGAAGCTTTCTTT. This translates into CASSLAIWDVGTEAFF.

This clonotype has a handful of counts. The chain links TRBV4-1 to TRBJ1-1; no reliable D call. Trimming pared 7 bases from V and 1 base from J, leaving 7 bases between. The germline gives CDR1 MGHRA, CDR2 YSYEKL. This CDR3 spans 12 amino acids. Here the CDR3 DNA reads TGCGCCAGCACTGCCGGGAACACTGAAGCTTTCTTT. Translated, it gives CASTAGNTEAFF.

This clonotype showed up many times. V gene TRBV7-2 combines with J gene TRBJ2-2, with D possibly matching TRBD1 (7 bases). This CDR3 contains 15 residues. The V end lost 5 bases, the J end lost 4 bases, and 14 bases lay between the germline ends. Looked up from germline, CDR1 is SGHTA and CDR2 is FQGNSA. As DNA, the CDR3 is TGTGCCAGCAGCGTGACAGGGAGGCTCACCGGGGAGCTGTTTTTT. Translated, it gives CASSVTGRLTGELFF.

This clonotype was seen more than once but under ten times. The chain combines TRBV4-2 with TRBJ1-6, with D hard to call. Germline values: CDR1 LGHNA, CDR2 YNFKEQ. V was trimmed by 0 bases and J by 9 bases, leaving 6 bases between them. This CDR3 has 13 residues. The CDR3 protein is CASSQEARSPLHF. CDR3 coding DNA: TGTGCCAGCAGCCAAGAAGCCCGTTCACCCCTCCACTTT.

The rearrangement joins TRBV12-3 or TRBV12-4 to TRBJ2-2; D possibly matches TRBD1 or TRBD2 (5 bases each). V was cut by 1 base and J by 6 bases, with 12 bases left in between. The CDR3 spans 15 residues. In DNA, the CDR3 is TGTGCCAGCAGTTTAGTTCAGGGACGATCCGGGGAGCTGTTTTTT. It encodes CASSLVQGRSGELFF.

The sample holds a few counts of this clonotype. V usage is TRBV7-2 and J usage is TRBJ1-1; D call uncertain. V lost 7 bases to trimming and J lost 0 bases, with 9 bases between them. The CDR3 sequence is 13 residues long. Germline V lookup: CDR1 SGHTA, CDR2 FQGNSA. The CDR3 loop is CASTETMNTEAFF. DNA for the CDR3: TGTGCCAGCACCGAAACTATGAACACTGAAGCTTTCTTT.

The chain couples TRBV29-1 to TRBJ1-2; a weak D match, TRBD1 (6 bases). The germline V gene has CDR1 SQVTM and CDR2 ANQGSEA. The CDR3 runs to 13 residues. Trimming removed 6 bases from V and 8 bases from J, with 19 bases in between. CDR3 sequence: CSVDTGSWDGYTF. CDR3 DNA: TGCAGCGTGGATACAGGGAGTTGGGACGGCTACACCTTC.

This clonotype occurred a few times. The DNA of the CDR3 is TGCAGTTCCCCGGGGGGCCCTTCCTACGAGCAGTACTTC. It specifies CSSPGGPSYEQYF. This sequence joins TRBV20-1 and TRBJ2-7; the D gene is possibly TRBD2 (7 bases). V shed 8 bases and J shed 1 base, with 15 bases lying between them. This CDR3 spans 13 amino acids. Germline lookup yields CDR1 DFQATT and CDR2 SNEGSKA (reference sequence).

V is TRBV4-2 and J is TRBJ2-6; D is ambiguous. This CDR3 has 18 residues. With 3 bases removed from V and 3 bases from J, the gap between germline ends came to 18 bases. Germline assignment: CDR1 LGHNA and CDR2 YNFKEQ. The CDR3 sequence is CASSHRDIGLIGANVLTF. CDR3 in DNA: TGTGCCAGCAGCCATCGCGACATAGGGTTGATTGGGGCCAACGTCCTGACTTTC.

The rearrangement uses TRBV20-1 and TRBJ2-7, with a weak D call TRBD2 (6 bases). From germline, CDR1 is DFQATT and CDR2 SNEGSKA (reference sequence). This CDR3 is built from 14 residues. The V and J ends lost 3 bases and 0 bases respectively, with 12 bases between them. CDR3 protein: CSASRDWSSYEQYV. DNA for the CDR3: TGCAGTGCTAGCCGGGACTGGAGCTCCTACGAGCAGTACGTC.

Many counts were recorded for this clonotype. CDR3 bases: TGCAGCGGGATGGACACTGAAGCTTTCTTT. Translated, it gives CSGMDTEAFF. The genes are TRBV29-1 and TRBJ1-1; D remains unclear. V was trimmed by 7 bases and J by 3 bases, leaving 6 bases between them. The germline CDR1 and CDR2 sequences are SQVTM and ANQGSEA. The CDR3 is 10 residues long.

CDR3 DNA sequence: TGCGCCAGCAGCCAAGGACAGCGAATACCGGTAGGGGAAAAACTGTTTTTT. Translating gives CASSQGQRIPVGEKLFF. The chain has TRBV4-1 and TRBJ1-4, with D possibly matching TRBD1 (5 bases). The CDR3 has 17 residues. V was trimmed by 1 base and J by 8 bases, leaving 20 bases between them. CDR1 and CDR2 (germline): MGHRA, YSYEKL.